This T cell receptor beta chain was obtained from a study of cytomegalovirus exposure and HLA in healthy donors. PCR primers comprised 60 Vbeta and 13 Jbeta primers. The repertoire was sequenced with immunoSEQ multiplex PCR; TCRdb's copy has only in-frame clones and lacks some. This sample has some 190,000 clones, with 76% found just once. A remark on this clone: The antigen is undetermined.

Trimming shortened V by 5 bases and J by 4 bases, and 11 bases separated the two germline ends. Per the germline V gene, CDR1 is SGHNT and CDR2 is YYREEE (reference sequence). The length of the CDR3 is 13 residues. Broader study findings: Rarity held for most TCR sequences, but there were some public TCRs that occurred in many donors.

The receptor's source is a man between 18 and 35 years old in good health and CMV-seronegative. V and J are TRBV5-4 and TRBJ2-3; a weak D match, TRBD1 (6 bases). The source material was PBMCs. CDR3 protein: CASRSAGADTQYF. The DNA of the CDR3 is TGTGCCAGCAGATCTGCAGGGGCAGATACGCAGTATTTT.